The 3 T cell receptor beta chains in this list originate from one sample, sequenced in a study of blood T cell repertoires in COVID-19. TCRdb keeps only in-frame clones here, not all; method: immunoSEQ multiplex PCR. The sample lists 100,000 to 150,000 clones, about 83% occurring once. Source material: peripheral blood. The receptor set was obtained from a man aged 55 to 70 with acute or convalescent COVID-19.

This clone turned up a few times. V and J are TRBV9 and TRBJ2-7, with TRBD2 as a possible D gene (7 bases). The CDR3 runs to 20 residues. Germline lookup yields CDR1 SGDLS and CDR2 YYNGEE. The V and J ends lost 4 bases and 1 base respectively, with 30 bases between them. The CDR3 DNA sequence: TGTGCCAGCAGCTCCCCACTTCCGGGGAGGGGGAATAGCGGATCCTACGAGCAGTACTTC. It translates to CASSSPLPGRGNSGSYEQYF. Together with reference TRBV9 and TRBJ2-7, the CDR3 gives the full variable domain: DSGVTQTPKHLITATGQRVTLRCSPRSGDLSVYWYQQSLDQGLQFLIQYYNGEERAKGNILERFSAQQFPDLHSELNLSSLELGDSALYFCASSSPLPGRGNSGSYEQYFGPGTRLTVT.

This clone was seen once. This sequence joins TRBV2 and TRBJ1-5, with 10 bases matching TRBD1. V shed 4 bases, J shed 6 bases, and the junction held 6 bases outside the gene matches. The germline V gene encodes CDR1 SNHLY and CDR2 FYNNEI. This CDR3 contains 15 residues. Here the CDR3 DNA reads TGTGCCAGCAGTGTTCTGGGACAGGGGAGTCAGCCCCAGCATTTT. Its protein product is CASSVLGQGSQPQHF. Full variable domain (outside the CDR3, taken from reference TRBV2 and TRBJ1-5): EPEVTQTPSHQVTQMGQEVILRCVPISNHLYFYWYRQILGQKVEFLVSFYNNEISEKSEIFDDQFSVERPDGSNFTLKIRSTKLEDSAMYFCASSVLGQGSQPQHFGDGTRLSIL.

The chain recombines TRBV21-1 with TRBJ1-2; the D call in the table, TRBD1, was not verified against the DNA. TRBV21-1 is given as a pseudogene. The CDR3 consists of 17 residues. This CDR3 reads CASSKTGTELSNYGYTF. The CDR3 DNA follows: TGTGCCAGCAGCAAGACCGGGACAGAACTTTCTAACTATGGCTACACCTTC.